This TCR beta chain was sequenced during a study of CD8 T cells in ankylosing spondylitis (TCRdb year 2017). General notes on the study: The study set out to find disease-linked TCR variants by profiling T cell receptor beta repertoires in ankylosing spondylitis patients and healthy donors. The full study cohort comprised 20 to 25 ankylosing spondylitis patients and 85 to 120 healthy donors. Peripheral blood samples were taken, and synovial fluid was additionally collected from ankylosing spondylitis patients.

TCRdb shows the sequencer as Illumina HiSeq 2500. Quantitative 5'-RACE with molecular barcodes was used to prepare TCR beta libraries. Turning to the authors' computational methods: A new computational method based on a probabilistic model of VDJ rearrangement was used to identify disease-linked TCR variants. In-frame beta chains were kept once TCRdb had trimmed the public reads at Q25 with fastp and called clones with MiXCR. Identical CDR3 proteins give one entry, which carries the most common genes and DNA. TCRdb, not the original authors, processed these V and J calls. In this sample the table shows about 540,000 distinct CDR3 sequences, 12% of which occur a single time. 6.5% to 7% of the sample lies in the top ten. Relative to germline, V is 5 bases shorter and J is 3 bases shorter, with 10 bases between their ends. The CDR3, from cysteine to phenylalanine, totals 14 residues. Just the 42-base CDR3 DNA is kept, in frame starting at base 1.

The sample holds a few counts of this clonotype. The antigen it binds to is not known. Base qualities were left out, and no much larger clone turns up one base away. Paper-wide results and their limitations: According to the report, matched synovial fluid samples from ankylosing spondylitis patients were significantly enriched for the disease-linked clones. Some of the motif variants had been reported before in the synovial fluid and blood of reactive arthritis patients, a finding that suggests common disease-initiation mechanisms. The disease-linked clones had a CD8+ phenotype and were found at relatively low frequencies in peripheral blood. Blood from ankylosing spondylitis patients appeared to be characterized by a TCR beta motif composed of several highly homologous amino acid variants.

This TCR was recovered from a male donor with ankylosing spondylitis. The material sequenced was blood, either unsorted or a sorted T cell fraction (not recorded which). Recombination linked TRBV12-3 or TRBV12-4 to TRBJ2-2; the D gene is perhaps TRBD2, from 6 matching bases. The nucleotides are TGTGCCAGCAGTGGAGGGAGACACACCGGGGAGCTGTTTTTT. This yields the protein CASSGGRHTGELFF.